The 26 T cell receptor beta chains in this list originate from one sample, sequenced in a study of beta chain features in type 1 diabetes. Every bit of the isolated RNA underwent reverse transcription, so sequencing read expressed TCRB transcripts. Using immunoSEQ multiplex PCR, the repertoire was profiled, and TCRdb retains in-frame clones only, with some absent. The sample includes about 340,000 clones, approximately 8% seen only once; the top ten take less than 0.45%. Sequenced sample: central memory CD4+ T cells from blood. These receptors originate from a woman under 30 in good health.

This clone was seen only a few times. The CDR3 spells CASSRLAINTGELFF. In nucleotides, the CDR3 is TGTGCCAGCAGCCGACTAGCGATCAACACCGGGGAGCTGTTTTTT. The chain joins TRBV7-9 to TRBJ2-2; 8 nucleotides match TRBD2. The CDR3 spans 15 residues. In germline, CDR1 is SEHNR, CDR2 FQNEAQ (reference sequence). The trim removed 5 bases at V and 2 bases at J, leaving 4 bases unmatched.

The sample holds many counts of this clone. The V and J genes are TRBV11-2 and TRBJ2-5; D call uncertain. Germline CDR1 reads SGHAT; CDR2 reads FQNNGV. CDR3 length: 15 amino acids. V was shortened by 5 bases and J by 5 bases, with 18 bases between the two germline ends. The CDR3 bases are TGTGCCAGCAGCCCGCCCAGCCAGCTGGTCGAGACCCAGTACTTC. It is translated as CASSPPSQLVETQYF.

This clone has just a few counts. The chain carries TRBV10-3 and TRBJ2-5; 9 nucleotides agree with TRBD2. The CDR3 has 15 amino acids. Germline CDR1 reads ENHRY; CDR2 reads SYGVKD. V lost 4 bases to trimming and J lost 4 bases; unmatched junction nucleotides: 7. The CDR3 nucleotides are TGTGCCATCAGTGTGGGCGGGAGGGCCCCAGAGACCCAGTACTTC. Its translation: CAISVGGRAPETQYF.

This clone was seen only a few times. This chain uses TRBV4-2 with TRBJ2-7; 11 bases are shared with TRBD2. The CDR3 is 16 amino acids. The ends lost 1 base at V and 3 bases at J; junction bases unmatched: 5. Germline V lookup: CDR1 LGHNA, CDR2 YNFKEQ. CDR3 sequence: CASSQGRLAGYYEQYF. The CDR3 DNA sequence: TGTGCCAGCAGCCAAGGTCGACTAGCGGGATACTACGAGCAGTACTTC.

The chain couples TRBV27 to TRBJ2-3, with 7 bases lining up with TRBD2. The CDR3 sequence is 16 residues long. CDR1 is MNHEY and CDR2 is SMNVEV in the germline V gene (reference sequence). The trim removed 5 bases at V and 2 bases at J, leaving 10 bases unmatched. CDR3 sequence reads: CASSPRTSGITDTQYF. The CDR3 DNA reads as TGTGCCAGCAGTCCACGGACTAGTGGGATCACAGATACGCAGTATTTT.

This clone was observed many times. V gene TRBV14 combines with J gene TRBJ2-5, with D possibly matching TRBD1 (5 bases). The ends were cut back, 0 bases at V and 7 bases at J, with 6 bases in the middle. Germline V gene lookup returns CDR1 SGHDN and CDR2 FVKESK. CDR3 length: 12 residues. CDR3 region: CASSQERGTQYF. Written as DNA, the CDR3 is TGTGCCAGCAGCCAAGAAAGGGGGACCCAGTACTTC. Full variable domain (outside the CDR3, taken from reference TRBV14 and TRBJ2-5): EAGVTQFPSHSVIEKGQTVTLRCDPISGHDNLYWYRRVMGKEIKFLLHFVKESKQDESGMPNNRFLAERTGGTYSTLKVQPAELEDSGVYFCASSQERGTQYFGPGTRLLVL.

This chain uses TRBV5-1 with TRBJ2-3; no reliable D call. The CDR3 runs to 14 residues. With 0 bases removed from V and 0 bases from J, the gap between germline ends came to 5 bases. The germline gives CDR1 SGHRS, CDR2 YFSETQ. CDR3 in DNA: TGCGCCAGCAGCTTGGAGCGCAGCACAGATACGCAGTATTTT. Its protein is CASSLERSTDTQYF.

The table lists this clone with a few counts. This chain connects TRBV28 to TRBJ1-2; TRBD1 aligns across 7 bases. The CDR3 is 16 residues long. Germline V gene data show CDR1 as MDHEN and CDR2 as SYDVKM. V lost 5 bases and J lost 5; bases outside the gene matches: 14. CDR3 DNA: TGTGCCAGCAGTCTTCGGGGGACAGCATCCCGATATGGCTACACCTTC. As protein: CASSLRGTASRYGYTF.

This clone was seen more than once but under ten times. This chain links TRBV27 with TRBJ1-2; 8 nucleotides match TRBD1. The CDR3 consists of 13 residues. Germline lookup yields CDR1 MNHEY and CDR2 SMNVEV (reference sequence). V dropped 3 bases and J dropped 8; count of bases not matched to a gene: 5. This chain's CDR3 is CASSFNRGGGYTF. The DNA of the CDR3 is TGTGCCAGCAGTTTCAACAGGGGGGGAGGCTACACCTTC.

In this sample, this clone turned up many times. This chain links TRBV7-3 with TRBJ2-5; D unclear. Germline V CDR1 and CDR2: SGHTA, FQGTGA. The V end was cut by 5 bases, the J end by 1 base, with 11 bases between. The CDR3 totals 14 residues. The CDR3 is CASSPTMAQETQYF. CDR3 DNA: TGTGCCAGCAGCCCTACGATGGCCCAAGAGACCCAGTACTTC.

This clone showed up many times. This sample includes further DNA sequences coding for the same CDR3. The V call is TRBV10-2, the J call TRBJ2-1; D is ambiguous. The CDR3 sequence is 12 residues long. V lost 1 base to trimming and J lost 5 bases, with 3 bases between them. Germline lookup yields CDR1 WSHSY and CDR2 SAAADI. The CDR3 reads CASSEFNNEQFF. DNA for the CDR3: TGCGCCAGCAGTGAGTTTAACAATGAGCAGTTCTTC.

With regard to this clone: The sample contains more than one DNA sequence encoding this CDR3. The chain is built from TRBV28 and TRBJ2-7; D may be TRBD2 (5 bases). V gave up 7 bases and J gave up 5 bases, with 18 bases separating them. The CDR3 has 14 residues. CDR1 and CDR2 from the germline V gene are MDHEN and SYDVKM. The CDR3 sequence: CASTSASWIHEQYF. DNA for the CDR3: TGTGCCAGCACCTCGGCTAGCTGGATCCACGAGCAGTACTTC. The variable domain in full, with the rest retrieved from reference TRBV28 and TRBJ2-7, is DVKVTQSSRYLVKRTGEKVFLECVQDMDHENMFWYRQDPGLGLRLIYFSYDVKMKEKGDIPEGYSVSREKKERFSLILESASTNQTSMYLCASTSASWIHEQYFGPGTRLTVT.

A few counts support this clone. The chain carries TRBV5-4 and TRBJ1-5; D ambiguous. Trimming cost V 4 bases and J 0 bases, with 5 bases left between them. The germline gives CDR1 SGHNT, CDR2 YYREEE (reference sequence). The CDR3 contains 13 residues. The CDR3 loop is CASSIDSNQPQHF. The DNA of the CDR3 is TGTGCCAGCAGCATAGATAGCAATCAGCCCCAGCATTTT.

The CDR3 DNA reads TGTGCCAGTAGTACTGATGGAGGGTCCTATGGCTACACCTTC. Protein: CASSTDGGSYGYTF. The rearrangement links TRBV19 to TRBJ1-2; D not resolved. This CDR3 region has 14 residues. Germline-derived CDR1 and CDR2 are LNHDA and SQIVND (reference sequence). Trimming took off 4 bases at V and 4 bases at J, with 13 bases between the two ends.

The genes are TRBV6-4 and TRBJ2-3, with D possibly matching TRBD2 (5 bases). The CDR3 is 14 amino acids. V lost 5 bases, J lost 6 bases, and 15 bases lay in between. The germline CDR1 and CDR2 sequences are MRHNA and SNTAGT. The CDR3 nucleotides are TGTGCCAGCAGTCCTACCCCGGGGATGGATACGCAGTATTTT. Translation gives CASSPTPGMDTQYF.

This chain uses TRBV27 with TRBJ1-2; 7 bases are shared with TRBD1. Germline-derived CDR1 and CDR2 are MNHEY and SMNVEV (reference sequence). This CDR3 contains 14 residues. V was pared by 0 bases and J by 4 bases, with 2 bases of the junction left unmatched. The CDR3 protein is CASSLSGGPYGYTF. CDR3 in DNA: TGTGCCAGCAGTTTATCAGGGGGCCCCTATGGCTACACCTTC.

The chain links TRBV12-5 to TRBJ1-4; TRBD1 might be the D (5 bases). This CDR3 contains 18 residues. The germline CDR1 and CDR2 sequences are LGHNT and FRNRAP. Trimming stripped 3 bases from V and 4 bases from J, with 21 bases between. The CDR3 DNA sequence: TGTGCTAGTGGTTTCTACGCCCACCGGGACGGAATTAATGAAAAACTGTTTTTT. This encodes CASGFYAHRDGINEKLFF.

The chain employs TRBV4-3 and TRBJ1-2; 9 bases are a match to TRBD1. With V trimmed by 3 bases and J by 4 bases, 12 bases remained unmatched. Germline V gene data show CDR1 as LGHNA and CDR2 as YSLEER. The CDR3 is made up of 17 amino acids. CDR3 sequence: CASSHFPGTGTGYGYTF. The CDR3 DNA reads as TGCGCCAGCAGCCATTTCCCCGGGACAGGGACCGGCTATGGCTACACCTTC.

This clone was counted a few times. This rearrangement joins TRBV2 to TRBJ1-4; tentatively, D is TRBD1 (6 bases). V was clipped by 4 bases and J by 7 bases, with 10 bases between them. This CDR3 region has 13 residues. CDR1 and CDR2 (germline): SNHLY, FYNNEI. In DNA form, the CDR3 reads TGTGCCAGCAGTGCCCGAGGGGGTGAAAAACTGTTTTTT. Encoded protein: CASSARGGEKLFF.

There are a few counts of this clone. The chain combines TRBV11-3 with TRBJ2-5; weak D call: TRBD1 (5 bases). The CDR3 has 16 residues. V lost 0 bases to trimming and J lost 10 bases, with 21 bases between them. Germline CDR1 is SGHNT and CDR2 is YENEEA. CDR3 sequence (DNA): TGTGCCAGCAGCTTAGACTTTGGACCGCGGCTTACAGGCCAGTACTTC. Translated, it gives CASSLDFGPRLTGQYF.

This clone appeared a few times. The rearrangement links TRBV4-2 to TRBJ2-1, with 8 bases that match TRBD2. Germline V gene sequence: CDR1 LGHNA, CDR2 YNFKEQ. V lost 1 base, J lost 12 bases, and 8 bases stayed unmatched. The CDR3 length is 14 residues. The CDR3 DNA reads as TGTGCCAGCAGCCAAGCGTTAGCGGGATACGGGCAGTTCTTC. The encoded protein is CASSQALAGYGQFF.

This clone occurred a few times. V is TRBV11-2 and J is TRBJ2-3; possible D gene TRBD2, 6 bases. Germline V gene lookup returns CDR1 SGHAT and CDR2 FQNNGV. V lost 0 bases and J 0 bases, leaving 7 bases between the germline ends. The CDR3 is 15 residues long. CDR3 in DNA: TGTGCCAGCAGCTTAGATCTAGCGAGCACAGATACGCAGTATTTT. Translation gives CASSLDLASTDTQYF. The whole variable domain, filled in from reference TRBV11-2 and TRBJ2-3, reads EAGVAQSPRYKIIEKRQSVAFWCNPISGHATLYWYQQILGQGPKLLIQFQNNGVVDDSQLPKDRFSAERLKGVDSTLKIQPAKLEDSAVYLCASSLDLASTDTQYFGPGTRLTVL.

This clone was counted a few times. The J gene is TRBJ2-5, the V gene TRBV27; 9 bases map to TRBD2. Germline assignment: CDR1 MNHEY and CDR2 SMNVEV (reference sequence). CDR3 length equals 16 residues. Trimming cost V 2 bases and J 4 bases; bases outside gene matches: 8. The CDR3 DNA reads as TGTGCCAGCAGTTTACGCGGGAGGGTCCTTGGAGAGACCCAGTACTTC. It specifies CASSLRGRVLGETQYF.

This clone was detected a few times. This chain joins TRBV28 and TRBJ2-5, with D perhaps matching TRBD1 (5 bases). The CDR3 totals 14 residues. Trimming took off 6 bases at V and 7 bases at J, with 18 bases between the two ends. The germline CDR1 and CDR2 sequences are MDHEN and SYDVKM. The CDR3 DNA reads as TGTGCCAGCAGCCCAGTAGGGGTCCCGGTGACCCAGTACTTC. This translates into CASSPVGVPVTQYF.

The chain links TRBV11-3 to TRBJ2-1, with D uncertain. Trimming shortened V by 1 base and J by 6 bases, and 7 bases separated the two germline ends. The CDR3 has 13 residues. Germline V gives CDR1 SGHNT, CDR2 YENEEA. CDR3 coding DNA: TGTGCCAGCAGCTTAGTCCCTGGCAATGAGCAGTTCTTC. It is translated as CASSLVPGNEQFF.

The chain is built from TRBV10-3 and TRBJ2-2; 7 bases match TRBD2. Germline V gives CDR1 ENHRY, CDR2 SYGVKD. V lost 10 bases and J lost 2; bases outside the gene matches: 4. The CDR3 has 13 residues. CDR3 nucleotide sequence: TGTGCCACCCGGGACTACAACACCGGGGAGCTGTTTTTT. Its translation: CATRDYNTGELFF.